These 32 T cell receptor beta chains came from one sample sequenced in a study of cytomegalovirus exposure and HLA in healthy donors. In the PCR, 60 Vbeta and 13 Jbeta primers were used. TCRdb keeps only in-frame clones here, not all; method: immunoSEQ multiplex PCR. The sample has roughly 120,000 clones. Sequencing used PBMCs. The receptors derive from a man aged 18 to 30 in good health and CMV-seronegative.

This chain links TRBV28 with TRBJ1-4; 11 bases line up with TRBD1. The CDR3 runs to 16 residues. The germline gives CDR1 MDHEN, CDR2 SYDVKM. The J segment lost 2 bases and the V segment lost 2 bases, leaving 1 base of the junction unmatched. The CDR3 bases are TGTGCCAGCAGTTTAAGGACAGGGGGCACTAATGAAAAACTGTTTTTT. Residues: CASSLRTGGTNEKLFF.

As DNA, the CDR3 is TGCGCCAGCAGCTTGGCGGCGGGAGTAGCCTACGAGCAGTACTTC. The encoded protein is CASSLAAGVAYEQYF. The genes are TRBV5-1 and TRBJ2-5, with 7 bases that match TRBD2. The J call may be in error: the DNA end matches TRBJ2-7 better. The CDR3 extends over 15 amino acids. Per the germline V gene, CDR1 is SGHRS and CDR2 is YFSETQ.

J is TRBJ2-7 and V is TRBV18; D is perhaps TRBD1 (6 bases). The ends were cut back, 3 bases at V and 3 bases at J, with 12 bases in the middle. There are 14 residues in the CDR3. Germline V gives CDR1 KGHSH, CDR2 LQKENI. CDR3 sequence reads: CASSPGQGFYEQYF. CDR3 bases: TGTGCCAGCTCACCGGGGCAGGGGTTCTACGAGCAGTACTTC.

The chain uses TRBV5-4 and TRBJ1-4; D uncertain. Germline CDR1 reads SGHNT; CDR2 reads YYREEE (reference sequence). This CDR3 region has 14 residues. V lost 0 bases and J lost 2, with 5 bases in between. The CDR3 DNA is TGTGCCAGCAGCTTGGTTGGCACTAATGAAAAACTGTTTTTT. This sequence encodes CASSLVGTNEKLFF.

V is TRBV6-1 and J is TRBJ2-3; tentative D call: TRBD1 (5 bases). The germline V gene has CDR1 MNHNS and CDR2 SASEGT. Trimming cost V 4 bases and J 2 bases, with 13 bases left between them. CDR3 length: 15 residues. CDR3 sequence (DNA): TGTGCCAGCAGTGGAGAGAGACAGACCACAGATACGCAGTATTTT. Residues: CASSGERQTTDTQYF.

The rearrangement uses TRBV6-1 and TRBJ2-7; 9 bases fit TRBD1. V shed 6 bases, J shed 6 bases, and the junction held 12 bases outside the gene matches. Germline V CDR1 and CDR2: MNHNS, SASEGT. The CDR3 spans 15 residues. CDR3 nucleotides: TGTGCCAGCAGATCCCGTCTCGGGACAGGGCTCGAGCAGTACTTC. This gives the protein CASRSRLGTGLEQYF.

Written as DNA, the CDR3 is TGCGCCAGCAGCCTAGGACAGGGGACCACAGATACGCAGTATTTT. It is translated as CASSLGQGTTDTQYF. V is TRBV5-1 and J is TRBJ2-3; TRBD1 matches at 9 bases. With 4 bases clipped from V and 2 bases from J, the junction kept 5 bases outside the gene matches. Looked up from germline, CDR1 is SGHRS and CDR2 is YFSETQ. This CDR3 region has 15 residues.

V and J are TRBV18 and TRBJ2-2; 7 nucleotides match TRBD1. There are 15 residues in the CDR3. With 4 bases clipped from V and 4 bases from J, the junction kept 6 bases outside the gene matches. Germline V gives CDR1 KGHSH, CDR2 LQKENI. DNA for the CDR3: TGTGCCAGCTCACAAAGGGGACAGCTCACCGGGGAGCTGTTTTTT. Amino acid sequence: CASSQRGQLTGELFF.

DNA of the CDR3: TGTGCCAGCAGCTTGGAGAGGTTGACAGATACGCAGTATTTT. It specifies CASSLERLTDTQYF. The chain carries TRBV5-4 and TRBJ2-3; D is undetermined. The CDR3 consists of 14 residues. Trimming cost V 0 bases and J 3 bases, with 8 bases left between them. The germline gives CDR1 SGHNT, CDR2 YYREEE (reference sequence). Together with reference TRBV5-4 and TRBJ2-3, the CDR3 gives the full variable domain: ETGVTQSPTHLIKTRGQQVTLRCSSQSGHNTVSWYQQALGQGPQFIFQYYREEENGRGNFPPRFSGLQFPNYSSELNVNALELDDSALYLCASSLERLTDTQYFGPGTRLTVL.

The rearrangement uses TRBV5-6 and TRBJ2-5, with 8 bases identical to TRBD2. Germline CDR1 is SGHDT and CDR2 is YYEEEE. CDR3 length: 16 amino acids. V lost 4 bases and J lost 5; bases outside the gene matches: 13. CDR3 coding DNA: TGTGCCAGCAGCCATCAGGGAGCGGGAGTTCACGAGACCCAGTACTTC. Protein: CASSHQGAGVHETQYF.

The chain has TRBV2 and TRBJ1-4, with 9 bases that match TRBD1. Germline-derived CDR1 and CDR2 are SNHLY and FYNNEI. The V segment lost 5 bases and the J segment 8 bases; nucleotides outside the gene matches: 9. This CDR3 is built from 15 residues. The CDR3 loop is CASSFGGGQGEKLFF. Here the CDR3 DNA reads TGTGCCAGCAGTTTTGGAGGGGGACAGGGAGAAAAACTGTTTTTT.

V is TRBV15 and J is TRBJ2-1, with TRBD2 matching 8 bases. The CDR3 consists of 16 residues. Germline V gene data show CDR1 as LNHNV and CDR2 as YYDKDF (reference sequence). V dropped 1 base and J dropped 7; count of bases not matched to a gene: 9. CDR3 DNA: TGTGCCACCAGCAGAGGGAGCGGGGGAGCCCGAAATGAGCAGTTCTTC. Residues: CATSRGSGGARNEQFF.

The rearrangement uses TRBV5-1 and TRBJ1-1; weak D call: TRBD1 (5 bases). Germline CDR1 SGHRS, CDR2 YFSETQ. V lost 5 bases and J 3 bases, leaving 14 bases between the germline ends. The CDR3 length is 14 residues. CDR3 sequence reads: CASSQDTGHTEAFF. The CDR3 DNA is TGCGCCAGCAGTCAAGATACAGGACACACTGAAGCTTTCTTT.

The chain has TRBV15 and TRBJ2-5; 9 bases agree with TRBD1. This CDR3 contains 15 residues. The V gene's germline CDR1 is LNHNV and CDR2 YYDKDF (reference sequence). The trim removed 1 base at V and 2 bases at J, leaving 2 bases unmatched. The CDR3 nucleotides are TGTGCCACCAGCAGAGGACAGGGGGTTCAAGAGACCCAGTACTTC. Its protein product is CATSRGQGVQETQYF.

The V call is TRBV19, the J call TRBJ2-7; the match to TRBD1 covers 7 bases. V shed 4 bases, J shed 1 base, and the junction held 7 bases outside the gene matches. CDR3 length equals 15 residues. Germline CDR1 is LNHDA and CDR2 is SQIVND (reference sequence). CDR3 amino acids: CASSNFGTASYEQYF. In nucleotides, the CDR3 is TGTGCCAGTAGTAACTTCGGGACAGCTTCCTACGAGCAGTACTTC.

The chain has TRBV5-1 and TRBJ2-7; no definite D call. The CDR3 runs 13 residues. Trimming pared 0 bases from V and 4 bases from J, leaving 8 bases between. Looked up from germline, CDR1 is SGHRS and CDR2 is YFSETQ. The CDR3 sequence is CASSLAFGYEQYF. CDR3 nucleotide sequence: TGCGCCAGCAGCTTGGCCTTCGGGTACGAGCAGTACTTC.

The chain recombines TRBV19 with TRBJ1-5, with 10 bases matching TRBD1. The trim removed 6 bases at V and 4 bases at J, leaving 27 bases unmatched. The CDR3 loop spans 22 amino acids. Germline CDR1 LNHDA, CDR2 SQIVND (reference sequence). Written as DNA, the CDR3 is TGTGCCAGTAGAAGCCGGGGACAGGGGAAGATAGGGGGAGGGAGGGGTAATCAGCCCCAGCATTTT. Protein product: CASRSRGQGKIGGGRGNQPQHF.

The chain carries TRBV19 and TRBJ1-5, with unresolved D. Trimming took off 3 bases at V and 0 bases at J, with 12 bases between the two ends. The CDR3 spans 16 residues. In germline, CDR1 is LNHDA, CDR2 SQIVND (reference sequence). The CDR3 DNA follows: TGTGCCAGTAGTATGATCCGACAAAGTAGCAATCAGCCCCAGCATTTT. Translation gives CASSMIRQSSNQPQHF. Full variable domain (missing parts from reference TRBV19 and TRBJ1-5): DGGITQSPKYLFRKEGQNVTLSCEQNLNHDAMYWYRQDPGQGLRLIYYSQIVNDFQKGDIAEGYSVSREKKESFPLTVTSAQKNPTAFYLCASSMIRQSSNQPQHFGDGTRLSIL.

This chain uses TRBV7-8 with TRBJ1-2, with TRBD1 as a possible D gene (5 bases). The germline gives CDR1 SGHVS, CDR2 FQNEAQ. V lost 3 bases, J lost 6 bases, and 14 bases lay in between. This CDR3 is 14 amino acids long. The CDR3 DNA reads as TGTGCCAGCAGCTTCCGCAGGGAAGAGGATGGCTACACCTTC. Translated, it gives CASSFRREEDGYTF.

The chain recombines TRBV6-1 with TRBJ1-5, with D maybe TRBD1 (5 bases). Germline lookup yields CDR1 MNHNS and CDR2 SASEGT. This CDR3 has 17 residues. V lost 4 bases to trimming and J lost 0 bases, with 16 bases between them. CDR3 nucleotides: TGTGCCAGCAGTGGGGGGTCGGGGAGGAATAGCAATCAGCCCCAGCATTTT. Translating it yields CASSGGSGRNSNQPQHF.

The chain links TRBV2 to TRBJ1-5; weak D call: TRBD1 (5 bases). This CDR3 is built from 13 residues. CDR1 is SNHLY, CDR2 FYNNEI, per germline. Trimming shortened V by 5 bases and J by 2 bases, and 7 bases separated the two germline ends. CDR3 protein: CASSTTGNQPQHF. The CDR3 DNA reads as TGTGCCAGCAGTACGACAGGCAATCAGCCCCAGCATTTT.

The V and J genes are TRBV2 and TRBJ1-1; the D gene is possibly TRBD1 (5 bases). The CDR3 spans 15 residues. The germline V gene has CDR1 SNHLY and CDR2 FYNNEI. Trimming shortened V by 3 bases and J by 0 bases, and 11 bases separated the two germline ends. CDR3 protein: CASSDTPTVNTEAFF. CDR3 coding DNA: TGTGCCAGCAGTGACACCCCGACAGTGAACACTGAAGCTTTCTTT.

This sequence joins TRBV12-5 and TRBJ2-3; D is ambiguous. This CDR3 is built from 13 residues. The V gene's germline CDR1 is LGHNT and CDR2 FRNRAP. Between the trimmed V and J ends, which lost 5 bases and 5 bases, there was a span of 11 bases. The DNA for the CDR3 is TGTGCTAGTGGTCCGTCTCTAGGAGATACGCAGTATTTT. Translation gives CASGPSLGDTQYF.

The chain has TRBV28 and TRBJ2-7; 10 nucleotides line up with TRBD2. V was clipped by 6 bases and J by 5 bases; unmatched bases: 10. Germline assignment: CDR1 MDHEN and CDR2 SYDVKM. There are 15 residues in the CDR3. CDR3 coding DNA: TGTGCCAGCAGAACCCAAGCGGGAGGGCCCCACGAGCAGTACTTC. Its protein product is CASRTQAGGPHEQYF. Full variable domain (missing parts from reference TRBV28 and TRBJ2-7): DVKVTQSSRYLVKRTGEKVFLECVQDMDHENMFWYRQDPGLGLRLIYFSYDVKMKEKGDIPEGYSVSREKKERFSLILESASTNQTSMYLCASRTQAGGPHEQYFGPGTRLTVT.

The J gene is TRBJ2-7, the V gene TRBV28; 9 nucleotides line up with TRBD2. The length of the CDR3 is 16 residues. The germline V gene has CDR1 MDHEN and CDR2 SYDVKM. J was trimmed by 2 bases and V by 6 bases; bases with no gene match: 11. The CDR3 sequence is CASSLPVAGATYEQYF. In DNA, the CDR3 is TGTGCCAGCAGCCTGCCCGTAGCGGGGGCGACCTACGAGCAGTACTTC.

The rearrangement uses TRBV27 and TRBJ1-1; possible D gene TRBD1, 5 bases. The CDR3 is 14 residues long. Germline V gene sequence: CDR1 MNHEY, CDR2 SMNVEV (reference sequence). V lost 4 bases and J 5 bases, leaving 14 bases between the germline ends. This chain's CDR3 is CASSWTGDGTEAFF. The CDR3 DNA reads TGTGCCAGCAGTTGGACGGGGGATGGGACTGAAGCTTTCTTT.

The V call is TRBV5-1, the J call TRBJ2-7, with 8 bases that match TRBD2. V shed 0 bases, J shed 6 bases, and the junction held 8 bases outside the gene matches. CDR1 is SGHRS, CDR2 YFSETQ, per germline. The CDR3 runs to 15 residues. The CDR3 bases are TGCGCCAGCAGCTTGGTTGGGGCCAGCGGGAGCGAGCAGTACTTC. It codes for CASSLVGASGSEQYF.

The chain joins TRBV28 to TRBJ1-1; 7 bases line up with TRBD1. Germline CDR1 MDHEN, CDR2 SYDVKM. The CDR3 extends over 13 amino acids. Unmatched junction bases numbered 5, after V lost 3 bases and J lost 7 bases. The CDR3 sequence: CASSLLQGLEAFF. The DNA of the CDR3 is TGTGCCAGCAGTTTGTTACAGGGGCTTGAAGCTTTCTTT.

This sequence joins TRBV6-4 and TRBJ2-3, with TRBD2 identical over 10 bases. Germline CDR1 MRHNA, CDR2 SNTAGT. The trim removed 4 bases at V and 6 bases at J, leaving 4 bases unmatched. The CDR3 is 14 residues long. This CDR3 is CASSAQRGGDTQYF. For the CDR3, the DNA is TGTGCCAGCAGTGCGCAGCGGGGGGGCGATACGCAGTATTTT.

This CDR3 is CASSLYTTDTQYF. CDR3 nucleotides: TGTGCCAGCAGTTTGTACACGACAGATACGCAGTATTTT. The chain links TRBV27 to TRBJ2-3; D is unresolved. This CDR3 contains 13 residues. V lost 3 bases and J lost 3, with 7 bases in between. CDR1 is MNHEY and CDR2 is SMNVEV in the germline V gene (reference sequence).

V usage is TRBV19 and J usage is TRBJ1-4; D unclear. CDR1 is LNHDA, CDR2 SQIVND, per germline (reference sequence). This CDR3 region has 14 residues. V dropped 7 bases and J dropped 6 bases, with 15 bases sitting between them. CDR3 sequence reads: CASISGNSDEKLFF. In DNA, the CDR3 is TGTGCCAGTATATCCGGGAATAGCGATGAAAAACTGTTTTTT.

The rearrangement uses TRBV7-2 and TRBJ2-7; tentative D call: TRBD1 (5 bases). Germline V gene lookup returns CDR1 SGHTA and CDR2 FQGNSA. The CDR3 totals 13 residues. Between the trimmed V and J ends, which lost 4 bases and 2 bases, there was a span of 9 bases. DNA of the CDR3: TGTGCCAGCAGCTCAGGGCCGACCTACGAGCAGTACTTC. It translates to CASSSGPTYEQYF.